These T cell receptor beta chains were read from a single sample in a study of CD8 T cells in Susac syndrome. TCRdb passed the immunoSEQ multiplex PCR reads through MiXCR, listing each CDR3 protein once. The table has roughly 150,000 distinct CDR3 sequences, 95% to 96% seen once. The material sequenced was CD8+ T cells from PBMCs. These receptors were taken from a human donor with multiple sclerosis. Each CDR3 is given with its conserved first and last residue. The order of the fields is J gene, clone size, V gene, D gene, CDR3 DNA, CDR3 protein. A D gene is named only where the DNA matches it firmly. Expanded clones are given a class, and other clones once, few, many or no size at all.

J gene: TRBJ1-1; clone size: NA; V gene: TRBV20-1; D gene: TRBD1; CDR3 DNA: TGCAGTGGGAGAGACAGGGACACTGAAGCTTTCTTT; CDR3 protein: CSGRDRDTEAFF
J gene: TRBJ2-7; clone size: NA; V gene: TRBV3-1; D gene: TRBD1; CDR3 DNA: TGTGCCAGCAGATCTGGACAGGGAGGTTACGAGCAGTACTTC; CDR3 protein: CASRSGQGGYEQYF
J gene: TRBJ2-1; clone size: NA; V gene: TRBV3-1; D gene: NA; CDR3 DNA: TGTGCCAGCAGCCAAGTGACAGATAGCTCCTACAATGAGCAGTTCTTC; CDR3 protein: CASSQVTDSSYNEQFF
J gene: TRBJ1-1; clone size: NA; V gene: TRBV29-1; D gene: NA; CDR3 DNA: TGCAGCGTTGAAGAGACAGGTATGAACACTGAAGCTTTCTTT; CDR3 protein: CSVEETGMNTEAFF
J gene: TRBJ2-2; clone size: once; V gene: TRBV19; D gene: NA; CDR3 DNA: TGTGCCAGTAGGATCTTGACCTTAACCGGGGAGCTGTTTTTT; CDR3 protein: CASRILTLTGELFF
J gene: TRBJ2-2; clone size: NA; V gene: TRBV29-1; D gene: NA; CDR3 DNA: TGCAGCGTTGGGGTCACCGGGGAGCTGTTTTTT; CDR3 protein: CSVGVTGELFF
J gene: TRBJ2-1; clone size: NA; V gene: TRBV11-2; D gene: TRBD2; CDR3 DNA: TGTGCCAGCACCCCGGGGGGGAATGAGCAGTTCTTC; CDR3 protein: CASTPGGNEQFF
J gene: TRBJ2-1; clone size: NA; V gene: TRBV29-1; D gene: NA; CDR3 DNA: TGCAGCGTTGAAGGGGACGGGTACCACAATGAGCAGTTCTTC; CDR3 protein: CSVEGDGYHNEQFF
J gene: TRBJ2-4; clone size: NA; V gene: TRBV28; D gene: NA; CDR3 DNA: TGTGCGAGCAACGGGGTAGGGGCCAAAAACATTCAGTACTTC; CDR3 protein: CASNGVGAKNIQYF
J gene: TRBJ1-2; clone size: NA; V gene: TRBV4-1; D gene: NA; CDR3 DNA: TGCGCCAGCAGCCAAGATGCGACAGAGAACTATGGCTACACCTTC; CDR3 protein: CASSQDATENYGYTF
J gene: TRBJ2-3; clone size: NA; V gene: TRBV15; D gene: NA; CDR3 DNA: TGTGCCACCAGCAGTTCCCAGGAGCCCGTAGGAACGCAGTATTTT; CDR3 protein: CATSSSQEPVGTQYF
J gene: TRBJ2-3; clone size: NA; V gene: TRBV20-1; D gene: TRBD2; CDR3 DNA: TGCAGTGCGGGGGGGACTAGTAACCCCACAGATACGCAGTATTTT; CDR3 protein: CSAGGTSNPTDTQYF
J gene: TRBJ2-1; clone size: NA; V gene: TRBV9; D gene: TRBD1; CDR3 DNA: TGTGCCAGCAGCGGGGACAGCCGCAATGAGCAGTTCTTC; CDR3 protein: CASSGDSRNEQFF
J gene: TRBJ1-1; clone size: NA; V gene: TRBV6-5; D gene: TRBD1; CDR3 DNA: TGTGCCAGCAGCATTACGACAGGGGGGAACACTGAAGCTTTCTTT; CDR3 protein: CASSITTGGNTEAFF
J gene: TRBJ1-2; clone size: NA; V gene: TRBV15; D gene: TRBD1; CDR3 DNA: TGTGCCACCAGCTCCGACAGGGTTACTAACTATGGCTACACCTTC; CDR3 protein: CATSSDRVTNYGYTF
J gene: TRBJ2-1; clone size: NA; V gene: TRBV11-2; D gene: TRBD2; CDR3 DNA: TGTGCCAGCAGCTTAGGACTAGCGGGGAGGGATGAGCAGTTCTTC; CDR3 protein: CASSLGLAGRDEQFF
J gene: TRBJ2-1; clone size: NA; V gene: TRBV4-1; D gene: NA; CDR3 DNA: TGCGCCAGCAGCCAAGGGCGCTCTGAGGATGAGCAGTTCTTC; CDR3 protein: CASSQGRSEDEQFF
J gene: TRBJ2-1; clone size: NA; V gene: TRBV9; D gene: TRBD2; CDR3 DNA: TGTGCCAGCAGCGTCCTAGCGGGGTGGCAGTTCTTC; CDR3 protein: CASSVLAGWQFF
J gene: TRBJ2-1; clone size: NA; V gene: TRBV24-1; D gene: TRBD2; CDR3 DNA: TGTGCCACCAGTGACGCCGGGGGAACCGTAGCGGGGGGTAGGAATGAGCAGTTCTTC; CDR3 protein: CATSDAGGTVAGGRNEQFF
J gene: TRBJ2-6; clone size: NA; V gene: TRBV6-4; D gene: NA; CDR3 DNA: TGTGCCAGCAGTGAAAGGGGCTCTGGGGCCAACGTCCTGACTTTC; CDR3 protein: CASSERGSGANVLTF